The clone carrying this T cell receptor beta chain was counted between two and nine times. What it binds is unknown. The sample originates from a study of glioma-infiltrating T cells. Findings and limits, study-wide: Very few CDR3 sequences were shared between tissue and blood. Gliomas, especially low-grade, showed above-expected tissue-blood divergence; non-neoplastic patients showed below.

The CDR3 sequence is 16 residues long. Germline V gene sequence: CDR1 LNHDA, CDR2 SQIVND (reference sequence). The V and J ends lost 4 bases and 4 bases respectively, with 16 bases between them. Using RNA template, CDR3s of TCR alpha and beta were amplified with iRepertoire arm-PCR. MiXCR was run by TCRdb on the multiplex PCR reads, yielding one entry per CDR3 protein. The sample carries 150,000 to 200,000 distinct CDR3 sequences, around 40% recorded once. This clonotype was sampled from a human donor with low-grade glioma or glioblastoma, undergoing nonglioma brain surgery, or in good health (not recorded which). Sequenced: glioma tissue, nonneoplastic brain tissue, or PBMCs (not recorded which). The V call is TRBV19, the J call TRBJ2-2; the D gene is possibly TRBD1 (6 bases). The CDR3 protein is CASSKWTETSTGELFF. The CDR3 bases are TGTGCCAGTAGTAAGTGGACAGAAACTAGCACCGGGGAGCTGTTTTTT.